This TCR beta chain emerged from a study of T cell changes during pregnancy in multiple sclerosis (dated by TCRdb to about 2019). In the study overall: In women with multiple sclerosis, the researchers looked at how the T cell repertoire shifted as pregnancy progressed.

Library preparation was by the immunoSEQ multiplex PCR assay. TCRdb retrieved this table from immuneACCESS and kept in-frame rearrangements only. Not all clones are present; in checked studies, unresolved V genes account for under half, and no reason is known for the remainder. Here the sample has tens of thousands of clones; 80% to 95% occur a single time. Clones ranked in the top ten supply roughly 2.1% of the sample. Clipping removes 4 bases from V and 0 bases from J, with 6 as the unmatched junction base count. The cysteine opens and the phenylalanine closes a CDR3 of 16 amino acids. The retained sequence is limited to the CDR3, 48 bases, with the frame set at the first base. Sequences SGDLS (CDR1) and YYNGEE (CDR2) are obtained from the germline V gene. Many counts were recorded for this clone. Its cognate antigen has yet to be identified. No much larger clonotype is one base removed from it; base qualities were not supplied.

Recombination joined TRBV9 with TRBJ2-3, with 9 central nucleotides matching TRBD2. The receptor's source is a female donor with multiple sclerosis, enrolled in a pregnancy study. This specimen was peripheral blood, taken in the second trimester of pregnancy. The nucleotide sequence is TGTGCCAGCAGCATCCGACTAGCGGAAAGCACAGATACGCAGTATTTT. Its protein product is CASSIRLAESTDTQYF.